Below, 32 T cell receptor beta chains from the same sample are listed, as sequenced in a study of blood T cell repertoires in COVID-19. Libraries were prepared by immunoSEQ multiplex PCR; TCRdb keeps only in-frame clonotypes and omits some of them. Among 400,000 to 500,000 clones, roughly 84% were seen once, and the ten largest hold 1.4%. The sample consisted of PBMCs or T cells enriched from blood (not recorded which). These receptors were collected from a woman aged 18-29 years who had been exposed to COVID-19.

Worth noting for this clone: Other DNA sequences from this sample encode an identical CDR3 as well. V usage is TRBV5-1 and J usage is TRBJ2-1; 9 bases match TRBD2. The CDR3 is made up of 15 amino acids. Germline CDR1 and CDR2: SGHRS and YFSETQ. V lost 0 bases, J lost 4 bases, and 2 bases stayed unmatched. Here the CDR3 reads CASSLASGGYNEQFF. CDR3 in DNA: TGCGCCAGCAGCTTGGCGAGCGGGGGGTACAATGAGCAGTTCTTC.

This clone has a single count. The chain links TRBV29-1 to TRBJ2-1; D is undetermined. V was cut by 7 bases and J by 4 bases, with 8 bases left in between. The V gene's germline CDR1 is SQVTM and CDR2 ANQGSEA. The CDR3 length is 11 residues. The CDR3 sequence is CSAAQYNEQFF. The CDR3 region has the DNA TGCAGCGCCGCCCAGTACAATGAGCAGTTCTTC.

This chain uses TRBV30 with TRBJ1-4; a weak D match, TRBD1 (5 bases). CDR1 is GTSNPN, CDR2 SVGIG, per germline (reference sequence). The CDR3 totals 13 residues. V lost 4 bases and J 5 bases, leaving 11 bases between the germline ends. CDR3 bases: TGTGCCTGGAATCTGCAGGGAAATGAAAAACTGTTTTTT. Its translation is CAWNLQGNEKLFF.

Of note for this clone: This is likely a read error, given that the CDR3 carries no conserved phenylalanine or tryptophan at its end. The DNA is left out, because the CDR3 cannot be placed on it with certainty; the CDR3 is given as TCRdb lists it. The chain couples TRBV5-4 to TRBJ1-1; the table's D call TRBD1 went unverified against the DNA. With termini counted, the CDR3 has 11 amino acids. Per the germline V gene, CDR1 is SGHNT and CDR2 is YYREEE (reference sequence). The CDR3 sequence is CASSVLGPPVR.

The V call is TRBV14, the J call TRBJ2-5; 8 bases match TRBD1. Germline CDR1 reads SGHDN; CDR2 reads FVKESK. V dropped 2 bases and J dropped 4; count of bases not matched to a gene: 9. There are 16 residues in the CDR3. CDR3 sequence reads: CASSQTPRGRRETQYF. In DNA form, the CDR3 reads TGTGCCAGCAGCCAAACGCCCAGGGGGCGTAGAGAGACCCAGTACTTC.

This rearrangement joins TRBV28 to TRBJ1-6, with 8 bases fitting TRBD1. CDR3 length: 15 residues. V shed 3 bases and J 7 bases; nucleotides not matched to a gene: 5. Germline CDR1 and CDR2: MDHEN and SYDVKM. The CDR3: CASSLMRQGNSPLHF. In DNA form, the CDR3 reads TGTGCCAGCAGTTTGATGAGACAGGGGAATTCACCCCTCCACTTT.

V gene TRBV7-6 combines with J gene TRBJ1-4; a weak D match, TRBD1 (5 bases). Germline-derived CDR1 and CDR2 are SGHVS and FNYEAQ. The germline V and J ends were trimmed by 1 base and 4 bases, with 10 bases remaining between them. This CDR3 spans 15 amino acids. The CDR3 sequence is CASSLEAGFNEKLFF. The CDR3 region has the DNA TGTGCCAGCAGCTTAGAGGCAGGGTTTAATGAAAAACTGTTTTTT.

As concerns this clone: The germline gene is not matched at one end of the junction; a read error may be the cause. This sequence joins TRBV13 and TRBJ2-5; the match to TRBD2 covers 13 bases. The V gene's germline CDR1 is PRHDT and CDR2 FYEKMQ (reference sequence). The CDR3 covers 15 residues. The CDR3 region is CASSQGRTSGRVPNF. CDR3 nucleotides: TGTGCCAGCAGCCAGGGGCGTACTAGCGGGAGGGTGCCGAACTTC.

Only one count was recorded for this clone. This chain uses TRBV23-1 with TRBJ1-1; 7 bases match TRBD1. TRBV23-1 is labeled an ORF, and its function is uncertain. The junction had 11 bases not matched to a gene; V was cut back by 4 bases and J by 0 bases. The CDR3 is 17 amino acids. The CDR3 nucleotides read TGCGCCAGCAGTCCAACGATAGGGGGACAGCTGAACACTGAAGCTTTCTTT. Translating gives CASSPTIGGQLNTEAFF.

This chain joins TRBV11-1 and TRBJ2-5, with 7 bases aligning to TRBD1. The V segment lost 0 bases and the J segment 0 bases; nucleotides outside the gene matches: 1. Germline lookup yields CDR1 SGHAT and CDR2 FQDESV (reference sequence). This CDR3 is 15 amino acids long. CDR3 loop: CASSLARGYQETQYF. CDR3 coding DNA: TGTGCCAGCAGCTTAGCCAGGGGGTACCAAGAGACCCAGTACTTC.

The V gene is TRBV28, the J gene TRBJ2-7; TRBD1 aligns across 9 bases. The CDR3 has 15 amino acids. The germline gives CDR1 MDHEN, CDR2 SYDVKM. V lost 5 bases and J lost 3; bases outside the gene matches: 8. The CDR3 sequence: CASSAGQGLVYEQYF. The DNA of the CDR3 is TGTGCCAGCAGTGCGGGACAGGGTCTAGTCTACGAGCAGTACTTC.

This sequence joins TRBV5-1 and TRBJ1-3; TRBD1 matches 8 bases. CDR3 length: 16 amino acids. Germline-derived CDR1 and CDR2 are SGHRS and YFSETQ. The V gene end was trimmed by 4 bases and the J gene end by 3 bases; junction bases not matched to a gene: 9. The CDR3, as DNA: TGCGCCAGCAGCGCCCTTCAGGGGGCGGGTGGAAACACCATATATTTT. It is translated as CASSALQGAGGNTIYF. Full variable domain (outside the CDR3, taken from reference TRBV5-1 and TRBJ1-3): KAGVTQTPRYLIKTRGQQVTLSCSPISGHRSVSWYQQTPGQGLQFLFEYFSETQRNKGNFPGRFSGRQFSNSRSEMNVSTLELGDSALYLCASSALQGAGGNTIYFGEGSWLTVV.

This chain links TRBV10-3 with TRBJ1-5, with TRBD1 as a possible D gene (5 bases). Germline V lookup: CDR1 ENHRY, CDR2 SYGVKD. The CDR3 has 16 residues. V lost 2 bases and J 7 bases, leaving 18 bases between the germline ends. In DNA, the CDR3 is TGTGCCATCAGTGAGGGTGGGGGAGGAATGGGACAGCCCCAGCATTTT. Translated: CAISEGGGGMGQPQHF.

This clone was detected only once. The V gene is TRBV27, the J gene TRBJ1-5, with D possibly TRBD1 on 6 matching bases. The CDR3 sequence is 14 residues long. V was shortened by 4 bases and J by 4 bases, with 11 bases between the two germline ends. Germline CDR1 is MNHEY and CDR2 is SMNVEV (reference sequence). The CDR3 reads CASSYRGKNQPQHF. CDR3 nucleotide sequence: TGTGCCAGCAGTTATAGGGGGAAAAATCAGCCCCAGCATTTT.

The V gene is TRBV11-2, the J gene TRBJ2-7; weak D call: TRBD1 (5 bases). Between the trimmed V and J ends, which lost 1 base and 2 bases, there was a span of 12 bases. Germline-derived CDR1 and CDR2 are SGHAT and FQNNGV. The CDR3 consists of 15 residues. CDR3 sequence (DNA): TGTGCCAGCAGCTTAGCCCTAGACAGTACCTACGAGCAGTACTTC. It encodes CASSLALDSTYEQYF.

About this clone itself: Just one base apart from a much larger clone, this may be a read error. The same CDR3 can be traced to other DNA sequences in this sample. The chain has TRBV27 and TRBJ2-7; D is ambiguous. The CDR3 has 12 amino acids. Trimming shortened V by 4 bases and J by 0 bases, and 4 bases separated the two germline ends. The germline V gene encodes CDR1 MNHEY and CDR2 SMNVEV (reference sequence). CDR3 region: CASSSSSYEQYF. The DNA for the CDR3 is TGTGCCAGCAGTTCGAGCTCCTACGAGCAGTACTTC.

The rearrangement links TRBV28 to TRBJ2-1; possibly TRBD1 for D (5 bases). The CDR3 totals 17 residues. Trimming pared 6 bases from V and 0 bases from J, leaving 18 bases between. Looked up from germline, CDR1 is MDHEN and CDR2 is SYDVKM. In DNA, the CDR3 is TGTGCCAGCAGACCATCTCCCGACAGTTCCTCCTACAATGAGCAGTTCTTC. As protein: CASRPSPDSSSYNEQFF.

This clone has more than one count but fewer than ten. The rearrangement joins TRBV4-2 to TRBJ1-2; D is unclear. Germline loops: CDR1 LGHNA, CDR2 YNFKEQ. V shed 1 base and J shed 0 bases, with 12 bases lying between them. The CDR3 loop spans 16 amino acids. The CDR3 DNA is TGTGCCAGCAGCCAAGTTAAAGAAATAGCTAACTATGGCTACACCTTC. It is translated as CASSQVKEIANYGYTF.

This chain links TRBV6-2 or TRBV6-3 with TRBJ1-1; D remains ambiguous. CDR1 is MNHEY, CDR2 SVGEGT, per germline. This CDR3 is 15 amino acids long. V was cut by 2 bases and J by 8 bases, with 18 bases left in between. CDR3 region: CASSYPTESQVEAFF. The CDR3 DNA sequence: TGTGCCAGCAGTTACCCAACGGAAAGTCAGGTCGAAGCTTTCTTT.

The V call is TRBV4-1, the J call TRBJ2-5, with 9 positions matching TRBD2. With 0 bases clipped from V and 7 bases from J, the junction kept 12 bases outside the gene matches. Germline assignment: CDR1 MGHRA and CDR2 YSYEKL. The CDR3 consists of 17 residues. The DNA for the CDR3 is TGCGCCAGCAGCCAAGAATCTAGCGGGGCCCCCAGTGGGACCCAGTACTTC. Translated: CASSQESSGAPSGTQYF.

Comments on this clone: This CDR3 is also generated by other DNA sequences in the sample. CDR3 in amino acids: CAIRTGDNSPLHF. CDR3 bases: TGTGCCATCAGGACAGGAGATAATTCACCCCTCCACTTT. The chain couples TRBV10-3 to TRBJ1-6, with D perhaps TRBD1 (6 bases). The CDR3 length is 13 residues. Germline CDR1 reads ENHRY; CDR2 reads SYGVKD. Between the trimmed V and J ends, which lost 6 bases and 5 bases, there was a span of 8 bases.

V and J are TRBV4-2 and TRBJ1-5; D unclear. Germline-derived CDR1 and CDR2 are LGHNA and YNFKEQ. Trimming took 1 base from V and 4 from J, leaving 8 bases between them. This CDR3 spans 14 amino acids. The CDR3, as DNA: TGTGCCAGCAGCCAAGTAACAGCTAATCAGCCCCAGCATTTT. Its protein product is CASSQVTANQPQHF.

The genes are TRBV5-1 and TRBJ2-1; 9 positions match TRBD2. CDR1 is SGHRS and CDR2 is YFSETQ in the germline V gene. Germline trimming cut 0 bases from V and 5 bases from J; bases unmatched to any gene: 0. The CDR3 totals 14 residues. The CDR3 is CASSLGLADNEQFF. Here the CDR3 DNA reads TGCGCCAGCAGCTTGGGACTAGCGGACAATGAGCAGTTCTTC.

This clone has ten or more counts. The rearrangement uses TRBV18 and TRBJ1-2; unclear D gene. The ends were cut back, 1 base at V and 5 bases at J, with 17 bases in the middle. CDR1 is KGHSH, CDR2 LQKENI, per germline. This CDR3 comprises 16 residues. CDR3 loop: CASSPLQSRAGYGYTF. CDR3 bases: TGTGCCAGCTCACCACTGCAGAGCCGGGCGGGATATGGCTACACCTTC. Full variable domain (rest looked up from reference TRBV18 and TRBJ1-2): NAGVMQNPRHLVRRRGQEARLRCSPMKGHSHVYWYRQLPEEGLKFMVYLQKENIIDESGMPKERFSAEFPKEGPSILRIQQVVRGDSAAYFCASSPLQSRAGYGYTFGSGTRLTVV.

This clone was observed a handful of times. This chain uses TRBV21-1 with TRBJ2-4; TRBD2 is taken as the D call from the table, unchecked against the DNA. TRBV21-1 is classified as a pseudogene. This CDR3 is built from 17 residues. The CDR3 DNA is TGTGCCAGCAGCGGGCCACTAGCGGGTGGTTCCAAAAACATTCAGTACTTC. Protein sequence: CASSGPLAGGSKNIQYF.

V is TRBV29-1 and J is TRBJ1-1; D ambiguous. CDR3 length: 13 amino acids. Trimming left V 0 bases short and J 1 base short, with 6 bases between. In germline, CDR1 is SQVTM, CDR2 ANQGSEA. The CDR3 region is CSVEDRRNTEAFF. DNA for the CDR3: TGCAGCGTTGAAGATCGGAGGAACACTGAAGCTTTCTTT.

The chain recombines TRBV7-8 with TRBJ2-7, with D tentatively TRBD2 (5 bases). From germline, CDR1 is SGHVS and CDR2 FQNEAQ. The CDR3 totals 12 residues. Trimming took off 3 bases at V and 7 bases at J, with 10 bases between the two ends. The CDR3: CASSFGVKEQYF. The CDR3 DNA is TGTGCCAGCAGCTTCGGGGTTAAGGAGCAGTACTTC.

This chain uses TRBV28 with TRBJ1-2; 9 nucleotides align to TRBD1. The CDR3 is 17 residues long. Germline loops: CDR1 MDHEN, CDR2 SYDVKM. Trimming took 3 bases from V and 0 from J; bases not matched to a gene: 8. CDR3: CASSFLGQGGANYGYTF. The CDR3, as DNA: TGTGCCAGCAGTTTTTTGGGACAGGGTGGCGCTAACTATGGCTACACCTTC.

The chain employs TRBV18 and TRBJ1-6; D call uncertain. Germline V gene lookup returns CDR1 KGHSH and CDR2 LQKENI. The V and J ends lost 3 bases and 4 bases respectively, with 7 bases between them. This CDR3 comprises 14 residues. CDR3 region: CASSPAAYNSPLHF. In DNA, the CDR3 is TGTGCCAGCTCACCGGCGGCGTATAATTCACCCCTCCACTTT.

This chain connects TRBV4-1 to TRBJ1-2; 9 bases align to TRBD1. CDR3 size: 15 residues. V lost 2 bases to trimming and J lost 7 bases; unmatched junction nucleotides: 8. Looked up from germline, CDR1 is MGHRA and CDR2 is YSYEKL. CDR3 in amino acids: CASSQLPGTGRGYTF. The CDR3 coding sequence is TGCGCCAGCAGCCAATTACCCGGGACAGGGCGTGGCTACACCTTC.

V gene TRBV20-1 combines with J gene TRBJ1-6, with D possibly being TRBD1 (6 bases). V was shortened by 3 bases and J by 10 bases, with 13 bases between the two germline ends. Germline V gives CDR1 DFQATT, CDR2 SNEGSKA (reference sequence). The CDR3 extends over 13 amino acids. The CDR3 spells CSASQGIGSPLHF. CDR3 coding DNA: TGCAGTGCTAGTCAGGGGATCGGGTCACCCCTCCACTTT.

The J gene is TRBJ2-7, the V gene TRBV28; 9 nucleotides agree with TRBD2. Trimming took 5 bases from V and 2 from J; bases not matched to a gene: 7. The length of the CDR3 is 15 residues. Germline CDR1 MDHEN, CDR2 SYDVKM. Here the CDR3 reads CASSLHGLAPYEQYF. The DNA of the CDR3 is TGTGCCAGCAGTCTCCATGGACTAGCGCCCTACGAGCAGTACTTC.